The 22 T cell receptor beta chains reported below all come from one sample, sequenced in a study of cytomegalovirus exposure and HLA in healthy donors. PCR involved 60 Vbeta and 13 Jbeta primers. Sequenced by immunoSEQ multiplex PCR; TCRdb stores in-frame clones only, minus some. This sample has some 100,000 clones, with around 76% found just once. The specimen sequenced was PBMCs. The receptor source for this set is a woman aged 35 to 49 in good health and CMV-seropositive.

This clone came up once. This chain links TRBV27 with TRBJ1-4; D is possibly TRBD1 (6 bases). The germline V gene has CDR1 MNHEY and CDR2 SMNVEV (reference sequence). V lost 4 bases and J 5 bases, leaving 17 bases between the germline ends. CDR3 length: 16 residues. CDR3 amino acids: CASSSIRAGENEKLFF. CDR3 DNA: TGTGCCAGCAGTTCGATTAGGGCAGGGGAGAATGAAAAACTGTTTTTT.

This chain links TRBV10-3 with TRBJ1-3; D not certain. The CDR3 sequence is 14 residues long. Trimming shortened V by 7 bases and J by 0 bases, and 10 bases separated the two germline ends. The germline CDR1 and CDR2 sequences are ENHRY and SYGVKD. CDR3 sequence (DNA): TGTGCCATCACCGACACTTACTCTGGAAACACCATATATTTT. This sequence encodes CAITDTYSGNTIYF.

CDR3 amino acids: CASSYSGGWGYTF. The CDR3 coding sequence is TGTGCCAGCAGTTACTCGGGGGGTTGGGGCTACACCTTC. V and J are TRBV6-5 and TRBJ1-2; tentatively, D is TRBD1 (5 bases). The germline V gene encodes CDR1 MNHEY and CDR2 SVGAGI. This CDR3 spans 13 amino acids. Trimming removed 0 bases from V and 8 bases from J, with 10 bases in between.

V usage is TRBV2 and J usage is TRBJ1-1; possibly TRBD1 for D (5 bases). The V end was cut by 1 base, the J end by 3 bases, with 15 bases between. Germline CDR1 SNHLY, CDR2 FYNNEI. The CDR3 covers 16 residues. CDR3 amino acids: CASSEDRLALHTEAFF. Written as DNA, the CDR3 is TGTGCCAGCAGTGAAGACAGGCTTGCTTTGCACACTGAAGCTTTCTTT.

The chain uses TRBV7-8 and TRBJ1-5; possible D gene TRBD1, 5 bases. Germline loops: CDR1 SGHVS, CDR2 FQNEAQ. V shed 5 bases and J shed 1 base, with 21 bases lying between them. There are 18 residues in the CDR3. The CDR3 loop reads CASSPRTGGGMSNQPQHF. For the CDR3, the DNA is TGTGCCAGCAGCCCCCGGACTGGGGGGGGGATGAGCAATCAGCCCCAGCATTTT.

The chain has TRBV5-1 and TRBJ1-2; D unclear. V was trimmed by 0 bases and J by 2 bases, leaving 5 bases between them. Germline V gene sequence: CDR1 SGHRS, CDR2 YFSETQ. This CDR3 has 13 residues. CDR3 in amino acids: CASSLGENYGYTF. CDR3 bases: TGCGCCAGCAGCTTGGGAGAAAACTATGGCTACACCTTC.

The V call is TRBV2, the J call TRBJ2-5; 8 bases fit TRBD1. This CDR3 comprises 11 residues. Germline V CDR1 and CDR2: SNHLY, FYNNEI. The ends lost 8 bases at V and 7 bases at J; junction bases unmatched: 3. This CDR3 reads CASRTGWTQYF. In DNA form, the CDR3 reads TGTGCCAGCCGGACAGGGTGGACCCAGTACTTC. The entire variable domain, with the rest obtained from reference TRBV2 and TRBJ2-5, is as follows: EPEVTQTPSHQVTQMGQEVILRCVPISNHLYFYWYRQILGQKVEFLVSFYNNEISEKSEIFDDQFSVERPDGSNFTLKIRSTKLEDSAMYFCASRTGWTQYFGPGTRLLVL.

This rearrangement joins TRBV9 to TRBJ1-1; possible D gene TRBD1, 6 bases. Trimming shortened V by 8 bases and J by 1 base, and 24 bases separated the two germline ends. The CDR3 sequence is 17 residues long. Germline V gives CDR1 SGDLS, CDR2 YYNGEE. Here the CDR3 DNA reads TGTGCCAGTACGCCGGGGGGGCAAGGTGGCCGGAACACTGAAGCTTTCTTT. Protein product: CASTPGGQGGRNTEAFF.

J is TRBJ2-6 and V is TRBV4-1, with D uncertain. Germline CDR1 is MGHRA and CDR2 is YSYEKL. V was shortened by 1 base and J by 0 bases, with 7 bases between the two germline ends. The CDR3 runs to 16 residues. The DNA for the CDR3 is TGCGCCAGCAGCCAAGCGGAGTACTCTGGGGCCAACGTCCTGACTTTC. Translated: CASSQAEYSGANVLTF.

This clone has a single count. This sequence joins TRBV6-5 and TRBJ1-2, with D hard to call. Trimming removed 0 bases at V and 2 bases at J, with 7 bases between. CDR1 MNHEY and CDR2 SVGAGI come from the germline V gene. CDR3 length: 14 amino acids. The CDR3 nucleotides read TGTGCCAGCAGTTACTCAGCGCAGAACTATGGCTACACCTTC. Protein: CASSYSAQNYGYTF.

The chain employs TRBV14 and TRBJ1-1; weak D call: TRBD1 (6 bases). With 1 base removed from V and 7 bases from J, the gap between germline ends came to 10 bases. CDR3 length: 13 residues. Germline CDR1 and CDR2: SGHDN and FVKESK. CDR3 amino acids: CASSQVQGLEAFF. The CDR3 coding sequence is TGTGCCAGCAGCCAAGTCCAGGGGCTTGAAGCTTTCTTT. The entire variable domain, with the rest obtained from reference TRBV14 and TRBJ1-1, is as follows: EAGVTQFPSHSVIEKGQTVTLRCDPISGHDNLYWYRRVMGKEIKFLLHFVKESKQDESGMPNNRFLAERTGGTYSTLKVQPAELEDSGVYFCASSQVQGLEAFFGQGTRLTVV.

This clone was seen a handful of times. Written as DNA, the CDR3 is TGTGCCAGCAGTCGACAGTTAGGTGACTATGGCTACACCTTC. Protein sequence: CASSRQLGDYGYTF. The chain has TRBV6-5 and TRBJ1-2, with D perhaps TRBD1 (5 bases). The CDR3 spans 14 residues. Germline CDR1 is MNHEY and CDR2 is SVGAGI. The V gene lost 5 bases and the J gene lost 3 bases, with 13 bases spanning the gap.

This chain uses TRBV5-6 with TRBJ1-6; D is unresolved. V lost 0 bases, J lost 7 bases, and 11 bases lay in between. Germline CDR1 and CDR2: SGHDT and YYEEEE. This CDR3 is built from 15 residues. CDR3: CASSLEGSGNSPLHF. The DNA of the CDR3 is TGTGCCAGCAGCTTGGAAGGATCGGGGAATTCACCCCTCCACTTT.

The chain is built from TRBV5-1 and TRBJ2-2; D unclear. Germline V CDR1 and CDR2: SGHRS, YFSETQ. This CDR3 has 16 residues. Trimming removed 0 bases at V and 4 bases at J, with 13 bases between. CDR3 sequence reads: CASSLGQAFTTGELFF. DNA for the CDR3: TGCGCCAGCAGCTTGGGGCAGGCCTTTACCACCGGGGAGCTGTTTTTT.

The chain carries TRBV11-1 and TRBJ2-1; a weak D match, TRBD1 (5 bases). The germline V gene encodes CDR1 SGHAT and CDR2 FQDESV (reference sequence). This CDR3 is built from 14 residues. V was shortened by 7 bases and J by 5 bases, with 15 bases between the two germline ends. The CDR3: CASTSRQLDNEQFF. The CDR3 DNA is TGTGCCAGCACATCCCGACAGTTAGACAATGAGCAGTTCTTC.

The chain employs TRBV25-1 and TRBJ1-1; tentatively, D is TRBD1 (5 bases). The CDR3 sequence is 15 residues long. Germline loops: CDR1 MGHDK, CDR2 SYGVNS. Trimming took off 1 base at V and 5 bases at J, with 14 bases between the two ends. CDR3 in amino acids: CASSESGQGVTEAFF. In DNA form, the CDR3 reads TGTGCCAGCAGTGAATCGGGCCAAGGGGTGACTGAAGCTTTCTTT.

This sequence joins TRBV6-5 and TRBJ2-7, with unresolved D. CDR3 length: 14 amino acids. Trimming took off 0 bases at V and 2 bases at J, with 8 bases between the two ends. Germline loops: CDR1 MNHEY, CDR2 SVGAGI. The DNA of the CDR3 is TGTGCCAGCAGTTACTCTCTCACTACCTACGAGCAGTACTTC. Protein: CASSYSLTTYEQYF.

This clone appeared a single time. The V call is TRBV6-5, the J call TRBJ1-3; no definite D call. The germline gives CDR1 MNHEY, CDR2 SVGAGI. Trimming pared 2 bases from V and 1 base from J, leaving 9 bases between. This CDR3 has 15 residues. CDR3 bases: TGTGCCAGCAGTTACAAGTCCGGTTCTGGAAACACCATATATTTT. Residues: CASSYKSGSGNTIYF.

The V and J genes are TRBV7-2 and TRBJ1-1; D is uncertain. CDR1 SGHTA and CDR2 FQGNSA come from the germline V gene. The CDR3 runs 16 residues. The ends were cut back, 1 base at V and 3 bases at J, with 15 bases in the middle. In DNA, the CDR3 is TGTGCCAGCAGCTTAGTGGCTCGACAAAAATACACTGAAGCTTTCTTT. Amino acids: CASSLVARQKYTEAFF.

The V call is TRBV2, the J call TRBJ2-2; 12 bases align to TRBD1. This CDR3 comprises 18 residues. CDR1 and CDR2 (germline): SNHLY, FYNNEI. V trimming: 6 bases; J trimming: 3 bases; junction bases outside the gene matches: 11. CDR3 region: CASSPGTGGGVDTGELFF. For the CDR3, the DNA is TGTGCCAGCAGCCCCGGGACAGGGGGCGGAGTGGACACCGGGGAGCTGTTTTTT. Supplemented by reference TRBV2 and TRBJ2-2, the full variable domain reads EPEVTQTPSHQVTQMGQEVILRCVPISNHLYFYWYRQILGQKVEFLVSFYNNEISEKSEIFDDQFSVERPDGSNFTLKIRSTKLEDSAMYFCASSPGTGGGVDTGELFFGEGSRLTVL.

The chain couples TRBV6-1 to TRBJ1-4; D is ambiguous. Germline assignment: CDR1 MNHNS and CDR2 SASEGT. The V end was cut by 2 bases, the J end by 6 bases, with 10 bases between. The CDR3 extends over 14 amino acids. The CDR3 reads CASSEIGRDEKLFF. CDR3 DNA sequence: TGTGCCAGCAGTGAAATAGGGAGGGATGAAAAACTGTTTTTT.

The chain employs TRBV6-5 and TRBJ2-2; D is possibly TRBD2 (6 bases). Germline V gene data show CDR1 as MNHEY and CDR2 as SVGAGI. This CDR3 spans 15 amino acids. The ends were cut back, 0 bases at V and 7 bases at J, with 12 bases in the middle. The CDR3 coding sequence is TGTGCCAGCAGTTACTCGATGGGGGGTCTCGGGGAGCTGTTTTTT. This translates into CASSYSMGGLGELFF.